The clone carrying this TCR beta chain turned up a few times. As yet, its antigen is unknown. Germline V CDR1 and CDR2: MNHEY, SMNVEV (reference sequence). This CDR3 comprises 17 residues. Trimming removed 3 bases at V and 2 bases at J, with 18 bases between. UMIs and a universal primer site were added when TCR cDNA was made by 5'RACE template switching. MiXCR was run by TCRdb on the 5' RACE reads, yielding one entry per CDR3 protein. Here the sample spans fewer than 500,000 distinct CDR3 sequences, around a sixth being singletons. The data are from a study of T cells after yellow fever vaccination. Study details: Low-cell-number fractions were prepared with SMART-Seq v4 Ultra Low Input.

Study results and caveats: A small share of clonotypes appeared in both CD4 and CD8 compartments.

This clonotype was sampled from a man aged 18 to 35 who received the YFV17D yellow fever vaccine. The source material was PBMCs, sampled before the yellow fever booster vaccination. The rearrangement uses TRBV27 and TRBJ2-3; D is ambiguous. In DNA form, the CDR3 reads TGTGCCAGCAGTTTTCCCCGTGCCCCGGGCTACACAGATACGCAGTATTTT. This translates into CASSFPRAPGYTDTQYF.